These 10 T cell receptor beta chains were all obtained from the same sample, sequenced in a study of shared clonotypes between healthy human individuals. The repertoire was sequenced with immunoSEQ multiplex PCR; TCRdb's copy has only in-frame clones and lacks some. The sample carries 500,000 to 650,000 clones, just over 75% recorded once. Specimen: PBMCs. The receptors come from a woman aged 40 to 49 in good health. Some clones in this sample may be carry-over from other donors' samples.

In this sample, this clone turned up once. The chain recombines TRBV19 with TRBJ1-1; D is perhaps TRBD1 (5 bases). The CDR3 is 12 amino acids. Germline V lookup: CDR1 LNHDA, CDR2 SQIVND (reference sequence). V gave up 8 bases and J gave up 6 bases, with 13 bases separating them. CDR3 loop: CASWGGAAEAFF. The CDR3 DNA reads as TGTGCCAGTTGGGGAGGGGCCGCTGAAGCTTTCTTT.

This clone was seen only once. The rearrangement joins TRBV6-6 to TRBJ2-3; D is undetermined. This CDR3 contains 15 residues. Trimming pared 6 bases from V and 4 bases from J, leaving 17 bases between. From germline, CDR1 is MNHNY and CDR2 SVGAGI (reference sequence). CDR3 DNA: TGTGCCAGCAGCTATGGGCCCGCAGGTCCAGATACGCAGTATTTT. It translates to CASSYGPAGPDTQYF.

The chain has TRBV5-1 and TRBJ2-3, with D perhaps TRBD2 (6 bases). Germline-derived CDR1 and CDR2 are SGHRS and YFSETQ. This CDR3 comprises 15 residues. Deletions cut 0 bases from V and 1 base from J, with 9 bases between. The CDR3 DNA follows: TGCGCCAGCAGCTTGGTCTCTAGCGGCACAGATACGCAGTATTTT. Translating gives CASSLVSSGTDTQYF.

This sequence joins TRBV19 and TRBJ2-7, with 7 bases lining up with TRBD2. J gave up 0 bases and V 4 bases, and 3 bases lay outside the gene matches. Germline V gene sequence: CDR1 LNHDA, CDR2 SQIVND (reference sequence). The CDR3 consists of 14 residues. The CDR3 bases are TGTGCCAGTAGTACCGGGACTAACTCCTACGAGCAGTACTTC. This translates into CASSTGTNSYEQYF.

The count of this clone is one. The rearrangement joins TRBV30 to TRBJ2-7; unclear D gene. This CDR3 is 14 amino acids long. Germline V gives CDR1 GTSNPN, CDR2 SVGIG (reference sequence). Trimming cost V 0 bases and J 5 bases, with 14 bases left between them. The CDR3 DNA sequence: TGTGCCTGGAGTGTAGGTGGCGTATTGGACGAGCAGTACTTC. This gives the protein CAWSVGGVLDEQYF.

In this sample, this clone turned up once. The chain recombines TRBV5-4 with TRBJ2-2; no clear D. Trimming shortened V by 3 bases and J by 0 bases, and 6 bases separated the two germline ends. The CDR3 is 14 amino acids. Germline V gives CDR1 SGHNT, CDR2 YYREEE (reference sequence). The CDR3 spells CASSYQPNTGELFF. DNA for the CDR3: TGTGCCAGCAGCTACCAGCCGAACACCGGGGAGCTGTTTTTT.

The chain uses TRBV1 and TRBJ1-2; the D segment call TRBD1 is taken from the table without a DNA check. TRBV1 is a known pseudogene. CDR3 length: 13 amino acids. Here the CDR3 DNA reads TGCACCAGCAGCCAAGCAGGGGGATATGGCTACACCTTC. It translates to CTSSQAGGYGYTF.

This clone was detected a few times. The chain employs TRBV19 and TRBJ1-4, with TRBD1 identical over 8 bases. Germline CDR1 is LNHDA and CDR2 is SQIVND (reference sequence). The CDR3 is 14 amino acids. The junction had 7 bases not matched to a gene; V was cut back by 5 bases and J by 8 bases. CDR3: CASSRDRRYEKLFF. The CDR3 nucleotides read TGTGCCAGTAGTCGGGACAGGAGGTACGAAAAACTGTTTTTT.

Here the CDR3 DNA reads TGTGCCAGCAGTTTGTCAGGGATCTCTGAAGCTTTCTTT. This encodes CASSLSGISEAFF. V and J are TRBV28 and TRBJ1-1; TRBD1 is a possible D gene (5 bases). V was cut by 3 bases and J by 6 bases, with 11 bases left in between. CDR1 is MDHEN, CDR2 SYDVKM, per germline. CDR3 length: 13 residues.

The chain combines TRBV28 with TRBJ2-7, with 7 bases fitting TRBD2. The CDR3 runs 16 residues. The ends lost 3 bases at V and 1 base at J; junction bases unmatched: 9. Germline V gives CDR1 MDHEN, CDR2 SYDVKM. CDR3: CASSLSRELSSYEQYF. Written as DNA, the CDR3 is TGTGCCAGCAGTTTGTCGCGGGAGTTATCTTCCTACGAGCAGTACTTC. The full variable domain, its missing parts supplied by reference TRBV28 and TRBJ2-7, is DVKVTQSSRYLVKRTGEKVFLECVQDMDHENMFWYRQDPGLGLRLIYFSYDVKMKEKGDIPEGYSVSREKKERFSLILESASTNQTSMYLCASSLSRELSSYEQYFGPGTRLTVT.